A single sample gave rise to the 3 T cell receptor beta chains below, sequenced in a study of CXCR3-negative and CXCR3-positive naive CD8 T cells. TRB cDNA was prepared as libraries by UMI-labeled 5' RACE. TCRdb reworked the 5' RACE reads into one entry per CDR3 protein, no DNA. Reported are around 140,000 distinct CDR3 sequences; the ten largest clones contain roughly 0.29%. The sequencing input was naive CXCR3- CD8+ T cells from blood. Subset defined: CD45RO-CCR7+CD27+CD95- naive CD8+ T cells lacking CXCR3 (TNR3-). Receptor source: a human donor in good health. Some clones in this sample may be carry-over from other donors' samples.

This chain links TRBV28 with TRBJ2-5; the D call from TCRdb, TRBD1, cannot be confirmed without DNA. This CDR3 comprises 15 residues. Germline loops: CDR1 MDHEN, CDR2 SYDVKM. This chain's CDR3 is CASSLAQGIVETQYF. The entire variable domain, with the rest obtained from reference TRBV28 and TRBJ2-5, is as follows: DVKVTQSSRYLVKRTGEKVFLECVQDMDHENMFWYRQDPGLGLRLIYFSYDVKMKEKGDIPEGYSVSREKKERFSLILESASTNQTSMYLCASSLAQGIVETQYFGPGTRLLVL.

The CDR3 loop reads CASSGAGAYEQYF. The chain employs TRBV19 and TRBJ2-7; the D call from TCRdb, TRBD1, cannot be confirmed without DNA. Looked up from germline, CDR1 is LNHDA and CDR2 is SQIVND (reference sequence). The CDR3 consists of 13 residues.

The chain has TRBV7-9 and TRBJ2-7; absent DNA, TCRdb's TRBD1 call cannot be checked. The germline V gene encodes CDR1 SEHNR and CDR2 FQNEAQ (reference sequence). This CDR3 contains 14 residues. The CDR3 protein is CASSPRQVTYEQYF.